The 30 T cell receptor beta chains below come from one sample, sequenced in a study of blood T cell repertoires in COVID-19. Data came from immunoSEQ multiplex PCR; TCRdb stores just in-frame clones and leaves some out. The table shows some 200,000 clones, with 80% to 90% occurring only once. Sequencing was performed on peripheral blood. These receptors were obtained from a man aged 30 to 39 with active or convalescent COVID-19.

The rearrangement joins TRBV27 to TRBJ2-7; 7 bases align to TRBD2. The CDR3 is 16 amino acids. The V and J ends lost 7 bases and 2 bases, in that order; junction bases with no gene match: 14. Germline CDR1 is MNHEY and CDR2 is SMNVEV (reference sequence). CDR3 DNA sequence: TGTGCCAGCACCCAAGGGGCTAGGGGAGGGACCTACGAGCAGTACTTC. Translated: CASTQGARGGTYEQYF.

The chain has TRBV3-1 (or the pseudogene TRBV3-2) and TRBJ2-7, with D possibly being TRBD2 (5 bases). Deletions cut 4 bases from V and 0 bases from J, with 16 bases between. This CDR3 spans 16 amino acids. The germline CDR1 and CDR2 sequences are LGHDT and YNNKEL (reference sequence). The DNA of the CDR3 is TGTGCCAGCAGCCCTGAAGCCAGCGGCCTCTCCTACGAGCAGTACTTC. Protein product: CASSPEASGLSYEQYF.

The CDR3 protein is CASSYSWTGGPETQYF. The DNA for the CDR3 is TGTGCCAGCAGTTACTCGTGGACAGGGGGTCCGGAGACCCAGTACTTC. The chain is built from TRBV6-5 and TRBJ2-5, with 10 bases that match TRBD1. The J segment lost 5 bases and the V segment lost 0 bases, leaving 6 bases of the junction unmatched. CDR1 and CDR2 from the germline V gene are MNHEY and SVGAGI. The CDR3 contains 16 residues.

V is TRBV18 and J is TRBJ1-1; no definite D call. Germline assignment: CDR1 KGHSH and CDR2 LQKENI. Trimming pared 3 bases from V and 1 base from J, leaving 12 bases between. CDR3 length: 15 amino acids. The CDR3 spells CASSPHPPGNTEAFF. The CDR3 DNA is TGTGCCAGCTCACCCCACCCGCCGGGGAACACTGAAGCTTTCTTT.

This clone was counted only a few times. CDR3 loop: CASSYEVRTDTQYF. The CDR3 bases are TGTGCCAGCAGTTACGAGGTTCGGACAGATACGCAGTATTTT. The genes are TRBV6-2 or TRBV6-3 and TRBJ2-3, with D unclear. The CDR3 loop spans 14 amino acids. CDR1 is MNHEY and CDR2 is SVGEGT in the germline V gene. V shed 2 bases and J shed 3 bases, with 9 bases lying between them.

This rearrangement joins TRBV19 to TRBJ2-5; the match to TRBD2 covers 13 bases. Germline assignment: CDR1 LNHDA and CDR2 SQIVND (reference sequence). The CDR3 is made up of 16 amino acids. V shed 5 bases and J 5 bases; nucleotides not matched to a gene: 8. For the CDR3, the DNA is TGTGCCAGTAGTTCCGGACTAGCGGGAGAAGTGGAGACCCAGTACTTC. This encodes CASSSGLAGEVETQYF.

The chain recombines TRBV3-1 (or the pseudogene TRBV3-2) with TRBJ2-7; 11 bases line up with TRBD2. Germline V gene lookup returns CDR1 LGHDT and CDR2 YNNKEL (reference sequence). This CDR3 spans 19 amino acids. Trimming took 0 bases from V and 5 from J; bases not matched to a gene: 15. CDR3 protein: CASSQDFASLAGGKNEQYF. Written as DNA, the CDR3 is TGTGCCAGCAGCCAAGATTTCGCTAGCCTAGCGGGAGGAAAAAACGAGCAGTACTTC.

The chain links TRBV2 to TRBJ2-3; unclear D gene. The CDR3 loop spans 11 amino acids. The ends were cut back, 9 bases at V and 4 bases at J, with 8 bases in the middle. From germline, CDR1 is SNHLY and CDR2 FYNNEI. Here the CDR3 DNA reads TGTGCCAGTTCGGTGGCAGATACGCAGTATTTT. Encoded protein: CASSVADTQYF.

V usage is TRBV6-5 and J usage is TRBJ1-5, with a possible D match to TRBD1 (6 bases). CDR1 is MNHEY and CDR2 is SVGAGI in the germline V gene. V lost 8 bases and J 0 bases, leaving 14 bases between the germline ends. The length of the CDR3 is 15 residues. CDR3 nucleotides: TGTGCCAGCGGGGACATAGATTATAGCAATCAGCCCCAGCATTTT. The encoded protein is CASGDIDYSNQPQHF.

V usage is TRBV3-1 (or the pseudogene TRBV3-2) and J usage is TRBJ1-4; 7 nucleotides align to TRBD1. This CDR3 is 15 amino acids long. CDR1 and CDR2 from the germline V gene are LGHDT and YNNKEL (reference sequence). J lost 6 bases, V lost 4 bases, and 8 bases had no gene match. For the CDR3, the DNA is TGTGCCAGCAGCCCAACCGGGACAGAGCATGAAAAACTGTTTTTT. It is translated as CASSPTGTEHEKLFF.

The chain links TRBV3-1 (or the pseudogene TRBV3-2) to TRBJ1-5; 9 nucleotides agree with TRBD1. CDR1 is LGHDT, CDR2 YNNKEL, per germline (reference sequence). This CDR3 has 18 amino acids. Germline trimming cut 0 bases from V and 2 bases from J; bases unmatched to any gene: 8. The CDR3 DNA sequence: TGTGCCAGCAGCCAAGATTCTGGGACAGGGACGGGCAATCAGCCCCAGCATTTT. Translated: CASSQDSGTGTGNQPQHF.

This chain joins TRBV28 and TRBJ2-7; D is perhaps TRBD2 (7 bases). Trimming shortened V by 9 bases and J by 6 bases, and 12 bases separated the two germline ends. This CDR3 comprises 11 residues. Germline loops: CDR1 MDHEN, CDR2 SYDVKM. CDR3 region: CASRGGAEQYF. CDR3 coding DNA: TGTGCCAGTCGTGGGGGGGCCGAGCAGTACTTC. Full variable domain (rest looked up from reference TRBV28 and TRBJ2-7): DVKVTQSSRYLVKRTGEKVFLECVQDMDHENMFWYRQDPGLGLRLIYFSYDVKMKEKGDIPEGYSVSREKKERFSLILESASTNQTSMYLCASRGGAEQYFGPGTRLTVT.

V usage is TRBV14 and J usage is TRBJ2-1, with TRBD2 matching 12 bases. V trimming: 1 base; J trimming: 7 bases; junction bases outside the gene matches: 2. CDR1 and CDR2 from the germline V gene are SGHDN and FVKESK. CDR3 size: 15 residues. Here the CDR3 reads CASSQGTSGANEQFF. CDR3 nucleotides: TGTGCCAGCAGCCAAGGGACTAGCGGGGCTAATGAGCAGTTCTTC.

The chain has TRBV5-1 and TRBJ2-1; the D gene is possibly TRBD2 (5 bases). This CDR3 comprises 18 residues. V was shortened by 4 bases and J by 0 bases, with 20 bases between the two germline ends. The germline V gene encodes CDR1 SGHRS and CDR2 YFSETQ. This CDR3 reads CASSTKDWILSSYNEQFF. The DNA of the CDR3 is TGCGCCAGCAGCACTAAGGACTGGATTTTAAGCTCCTACAATGAGCAGTTCTTC.

The chain recombines TRBV7-9 with TRBJ2-7; no definite D call. With 5 bases removed from V and 0 bases from J, the gap between germline ends came to 11 bases. The germline CDR1 and CDR2 sequences are SEHNR and FQNEAQ (reference sequence). The CDR3 runs 14 residues. The CDR3 sequence is CASSGEGISYEQYF. CDR3 nucleotide sequence: TGTGCCAGCAGCGGAGAAGGCATCTCCTACGAGCAGTACTTC. The whole variable domain, remainder taken from reference TRBV7-9 and TRBJ2-7, is DTGVSQNPRHKITKRGQNVTFRCDPISEHNRLYWYRQTLGQGPEFLTYFQNEAQLEKSRLLSDRFSAERPKGSFSTLEIQRTEQGDSAMYLCASSGEGISYEQYFGPGTRLTVT.

The gene calls are TRBV6-5 and TRBJ2-3, with TRBD1 as a possible D gene (6 bases). The V and J ends lost 8 bases and 4 bases respectively, with 16 bases between them. There are 14 residues in the CDR3. The germline V gene has CDR1 MNHEY and CDR2 SVGAGI. DNA of the CDR3: TGTGCCAGCCATCAGGACAGTACGCCAGATACGCAGTATTTT. Protein product: CASHQDSTPDTQYF.

V usage is TRBV6-1 and J usage is TRBJ2-1; 9 nucleotides agree with TRBD2. V shed 1 base, J shed 4 bases, and the junction held 5 bases outside the gene matches. This CDR3 is built from 16 residues. Germline CDR1 is MNHNS and CDR2 is SASEGT. The CDR3 coding sequence is TGTGCCAGCAGTGAAGGGCGGGGGGGTTTATACAATGAGCAGTTCTTC. The encoded protein is CASSEGRGGLYNEQFF.

V is TRBV18 and J is TRBJ2-3, with D possibly TRBD1 on 5 matching bases. V shed 5 bases and J shed 2 bases, with 11 bases lying between them. There are 14 residues in the CDR3. CDR1 is KGHSH, CDR2 LQKENI, per germline. In DNA form, the CDR3 reads TGTGCCAGCTCAGCCAGGGCCATCACAGATACGCAGTATTTT. Protein sequence: CASSARAITDTQYF. Filled out from reference TRBV18 and TRBJ2-3, the complete variable domain reads NAGVMQNPRHLVRRRGQEARLRCSPMKGHSHVYWYRQLPEEGLKFMVYLQKENIIDESGMPKERFSAEFPKEGPSILRIQQVVRGDSAAYFCASSARAITDTQYFGPGTRLTVL.

The chain has TRBV11-1 and TRBJ1-1; 7 bases agree with TRBD1. The V and J ends lost 3 bases and 5 bases, in that order; junction bases with no gene match: 12. This CDR3 comprises 16 residues. Germline values: CDR1 SGHAT, CDR2 FQDESV (reference sequence). CDR3 sequence: CASSLGQTQRGTEAFF. The CDR3 DNA reads TGTGCCAGCAGCTTGGGACAGACCCAGAGGGGGACTGAAGCTTTCTTT.

The chain is built from TRBV19 and TRBJ1-1; maybe TRBD1 (6 bases). V was shortened by 4 bases and J by 5 bases, with 11 bases between the two germline ends. The CDR3 is 13 amino acids. CDR1 is LNHDA, CDR2 SQIVND, per germline (reference sequence). The CDR3 region has the DNA TGTGCCAGTAGTACCACAGGGAGAACTGAAGCTTTCTTT. It translates to CASSTTGRTEAFF.

This clone has a handful of counts. V usage is TRBV18 and J usage is TRBJ2-2; D remains ambiguous. The CDR3 totals 15 residues. V lost 1 base to trimming and J lost 6 bases, with 12 bases between them. Germline V lookup: CDR1 KGHSH, CDR2 LQKENI. The CDR3: CASSPRQVGAGELFF. CDR3 bases: TGTGCCAGCTCACCACGGCAGGTGGGCGCCGGGGAGCTGTTTTTT.

The rearrangement links TRBV19 to TRBJ1-2; perhaps TRBD1 as D (5 bases). This CDR3 contains 14 residues. Trimming stripped 1 base from V and 7 bases from J, with 13 bases between. The germline V gene encodes CDR1 LNHDA and CDR2 SQIVND (reference sequence). The CDR3 is CASSIAREESGYTF. CDR3 nucleotides: TGTGCCAGTAGTATAGCCAGGGAAGAGAGTGGCTACACCTTC.

J is TRBJ1-1 and V is TRBV4-1; D remains unclear. The CDR3 is made up of 17 amino acids. CDR1 MGHRA and CDR2 YSYEKL come from the germline V gene. The V end lost 0 bases, the J end lost 7 bases, and 21 bases lay between the germline ends. CDR3 residues: CASSQERNLGSGNEAFF. In DNA, the CDR3 is TGCGCCAGCAGCCAAGAGAGGAACTTGGGGAGTGGCAATGAAGCTTTCTTT.

CDR3 nucleotide sequence: TGCGCCAGCAGTGTCCTTGGGACTAGCGGGAGACGGACCGGGGAGCTGTTTTTT. It translates to CASSVLGTSGRRTGELFF. The rearrangement joins TRBV10-2 to TRBJ2-2; 14 bases fit TRBD2. This CDR3 contains 18 residues. V was clipped by 4 bases and J by 5 bases; unmatched bases: 9. Germline CDR1 WSHSY, CDR2 SAAADI.

The chain carries TRBV10-1 and TRBJ1-2; no definite D call. The ends were cut back, 11 bases at V and 5 bases at J, with 15 bases in the middle. The CDR3 is 12 amino acids. Germline V gene lookup returns CDR1 WNHNN and CDR2 SYGVQD (reference sequence). CDR3 loop: CARAREAYGYTF. CDR3 DNA sequence: TGCGCCCGTGCGAGGGAAGCTTATGGCTACACCTTC.

This clone was detected only a few times. The rearrangement links TRBV30 to TRBJ2-7, with D tentatively TRBD2 (6 bases). There are 13 residues in the CDR3. The germline V and J ends were trimmed by 3 bases and 4 bases, with 13 bases remaining between them. From germline, CDR1 is GTSNPN and CDR2 SVGIG (reference sequence). The CDR3: CAWSSGVGYEQYF. CDR3 nucleotide sequence: TGTGCCTGGAGCTCGGGAGTTGGGTACGAGCAGTACTTC. Looking up the rest from reference TRBV30 and TRBJ2-7 gives the full variable domain: SQTIHQWPATLVQPVGSPLSLECTVEGTSNPNLYWYRQAAGRGLQLLFYSVGIGQISSEVPQNLSASRPQDRQFILSSKKLLLSDSGFYLCAWSSGVGYEQYFGPGTRLTVT.

The V call is TRBV24-1, the J call TRBJ2-1; 10 bases align to TRBD2. CDR3 length equals 19 residues. Germline CDR1 KGHDR, CDR2 SFDVKD. The V gene end was trimmed by 6 bases and the J gene end by 0 bases; junction bases not matched to a gene: 13. The CDR3 sequence: CATSTASGSRSGSYNEQFF. CDR3 nucleotide sequence: TGTGCCACCAGTACGGCTAGCGGGAGCCGTAGCGGCTCCTACAATGAGCAGTTCTTC.

V is TRBV4-3 and J is TRBJ2-7; tentatively, D is TRBD1 (6 bases). Germline lookup yields CDR1 LGHNA and CDR2 YSLEER. The CDR3 consists of 15 residues. The V and J ends lost 2 bases and 2 bases respectively, with 13 bases between them. The CDR3 sequence: CASSQNRDIAYEQYF. As DNA, the CDR3 is TGCGCCAGCAGCCAAAACCGGGACATAGCCTACGAGCAGTACTTC.

The V call is TRBV9, the J call TRBJ2-1; weak D call: TRBD2 (6 bases). The CDR3 runs 16 residues. V lost 6 bases and J 8 bases, leaving 24 bases between the germline ends. Germline V lookup: CDR1 SGDLS, CDR2 YYNGEE. This chain's CDR3 is CASTPDASDSTDEQFF. The CDR3 DNA is TGTGCCAGCACCCCCGACGCTAGCGACTCTACCGATGAGCAGTTCTTC.

The chain links TRBV7-3 to TRBJ1-5; TRBD1 matches at 7 bases. The V and J ends lost 2 bases and 5 bases, in that order; junction bases with no gene match: 0. There are 13 residues in the CDR3. Germline CDR1 is SGHTA and CDR2 is FQGTGA. The CDR3: CASSLDRDQPQHF. CDR3 DNA sequence: TGTGCCAGCAGCTTAGACAGGGATCAGCCCCAGCATTTT.